These 9 T cell receptor beta chains share one sample of origin, sequenced in a study of T cell responses to AZD1222 COVID-19 vaccine. TCRdb keeps only in-frame clones here, not all; method: immunoSEQ multiplex PCR. The table records 130,000 or so clones, 80% to 90% of them present only once. Here the sequenced sample was peripheral blood, taken on day 0 of AZD1222 vaccination. All receptors come from an adult in good health.

The chain has TRBV21-1 and TRBJ1-6. TRBV21-1 is reported as a pseudogene. The length of the CDR3 is 15 residues. The CDR3 DNA sequence: TGTGCCAGCAGCAGCGGGTATCCGAGGAATTCACCCCTCCACTTT. Its protein product is CASSSGYPRNSPLHF.

This chain uses TRBV19 with TRBJ2-2; perhaps TRBD2 as D (5 bases). This CDR3 is 16 amino acids long. Looked up from germline, CDR1 is LNHDA and CDR2 is SQIVND (reference sequence). Trimming shortened V by 4 bases and J by 0 bases, and 12 bases separated the two germline ends. In nucleotides, the CDR3 is TGTGCCAGTAGTAAAATAGCGCTTGCGAACACCGGGGAGCTGTTTTTT. Translating it yields CASSKIALANTGELFF.

The CDR3 loop is CASSQLRIRDQGARTNYGYTF. CDR3 coding DNA: TGTGCCAGCAGCCAACTTAGAATCAGGGATCAGGGGGCCCGAACTAACTATGGCTACACCTTC. This chain links TRBV3-1 (or the pseudogene TRBV3-2) with TRBJ1-2; 8 bases agree with TRBD1. Germline CDR1 LGHDT, CDR2 YNNKEL (reference sequence). V lost 2 bases, J lost 0 bases, and 20 bases stayed unmatched. The CDR3 sequence is 21 residues long.

In its sample, this clone was seen once. The junction shows a germline mismatch at one end, possibly a read error. The rearrangement links TRBV7-2 to TRBJ2-1; 11 nucleotides match TRBD2. The length of the CDR3 is 14 residues. Germline CDR1 is SGHTA and CDR2 is FQGNSA. The CDR3 spells CASSLAGGWDEQFF. CDR3 nucleotides: TGTGCCAGCAGCCTAGCGGGGGGTTGGGATGAGCAGTTCTTC.

The rearrangement uses TRBV2 and TRBJ1-2; 7 bases line up with TRBD1. The V and J ends lost 6 bases and 6 bases, in that order; junction bases with no gene match: 10. Germline CDR1 SNHLY, CDR2 FYNNEI. The CDR3 has 14 amino acids. This CDR3 is CASSVLRQGDGYTF. The DNA for the CDR3 is TGTGCCAGCAGCGTTCTCAGACAGGGTGATGGCTACACCTTC.

This clone has a single count. The gene calls are TRBV10-3 and TRBJ2-3; 8 bases are shared with TRBD1. The CDR3 runs to 14 residues. After removal of 6 bases from V and 5 bases from J, the junction contained 7 bases not matched to a gene. CDR1 and CDR2 (germline): ENHRY, SYGVKD. This CDR3 is CAISRQGRGDTQYF. As DNA, the CDR3 is TGTGCCATCAGCCGACAGGGGCGGGGAGATACGCAGTATTTT.

This chain joins TRBV29-1 and TRBJ2-3; D unclear. V was pared by 2 bases and J by 1 base, with 4 bases between. This CDR3 has 12 amino acids. Germline V gene lookup returns CDR1 SQVTM and CDR2 ANQGSEA. CDR3 residues: CSVESGTDTQYF. The CDR3 coding sequence is TGCAGCGTTGAATCGGGCACAGATACGCAGTATTTT.

In DNA form, the CDR3 reads TGTGCCAGTAGCGGCCAGGGGTATGGCACCGGGGAGCTGTTTTTT. This translates into CASSGQGYGTGELFF. The chain combines TRBV19 with TRBJ2-2; perhaps TRBD1 as D (6 bases). Germline assignment: CDR1 LNHDA and CDR2 SQIVND (reference sequence). The CDR3 loop spans 15 amino acids. With 6 bases removed from V and 4 bases from J, the gap between germline ends came to 15 bases.

V gene TRBV4-3 combines with J gene TRBJ2-1, with a tentative D call TRBD1 (6 bases). V lost 6 bases and J 10 bases, leaving 13 bases between the germline ends. The CDR3 has 12 residues. Germline V gene sequence: CDR1 LGHNA, CDR2 YSLEER. The CDR3 spells CASSLGGWEQFF. CDR3 DNA: TGCGCCAGCAGTCTAGGGGGTTGGGAGCAGTTCTTC.